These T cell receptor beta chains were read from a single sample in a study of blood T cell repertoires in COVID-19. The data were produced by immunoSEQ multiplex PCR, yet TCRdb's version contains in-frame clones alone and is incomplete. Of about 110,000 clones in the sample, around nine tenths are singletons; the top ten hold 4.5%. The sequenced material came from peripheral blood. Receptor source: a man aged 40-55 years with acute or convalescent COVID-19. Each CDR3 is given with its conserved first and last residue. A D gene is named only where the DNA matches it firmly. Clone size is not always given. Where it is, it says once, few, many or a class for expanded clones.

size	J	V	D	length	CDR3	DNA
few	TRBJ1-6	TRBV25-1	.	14	CASSVGTYNSPLHF	TGTGCCAGCAGTGTCGGGACCTATAATTCACCCCTCCACTTT
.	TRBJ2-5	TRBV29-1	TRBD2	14	CSGTLAGGRGTQYF	TGCAGCGGTACACTAGCGGGAGGGAGGGGGACCCAGTACTTC
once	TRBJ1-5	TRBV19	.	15	CASTWTGYSNQPQHF	TGTGCCAGTACCTGGACTGGTTATAGCAATCAGCCCCAGCATTTT
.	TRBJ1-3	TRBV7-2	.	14	CASRSTGTGNTIYF	TGTGCCAGCAGGTCAACAGGGACTGGAAACACCATATATTTT
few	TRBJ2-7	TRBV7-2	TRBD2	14	CASSPSGHSYEQYF	TGTGCCAGCAGCCCTAGCGGGCACTCCTACGAGCAGTACTTC
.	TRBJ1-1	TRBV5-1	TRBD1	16	CASSFGTGLGGTEAFF	TGCGCCAGCAGCTTTGGGACAGGGCTAGGGGGGACTGAAGCTTTCTTT
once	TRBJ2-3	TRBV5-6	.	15	CASSLAGRAFNTQYF	TGTGCCAGCAGCTTGGCCGGCAGGGCCTTCAATACGCAGTATTTT
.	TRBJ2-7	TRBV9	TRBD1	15	CASSVELQGANEQYF	TGTGCCAGCAGCGTAGAGTTGCAGGGGGCAAACGAGCAGTACTTC
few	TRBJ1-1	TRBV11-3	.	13	CASSSSSGTEAFF	TGTGCCAGCAGCTCCTCTTCGGGGACTGAAGCTTTCTTT
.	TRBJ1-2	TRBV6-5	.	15	CASSPTQAENYGYTF	TGTGCCAGCAGCCCCACGCAGGCCGAAAACTATGGCTACACCTTC
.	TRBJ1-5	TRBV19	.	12	CASRRGTQPQHF	TGTGCCAGTAGGCGGGGGACTCAGCCCCAGCATTTT
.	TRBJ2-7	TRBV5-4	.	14	CASSLDSGPYEQYF	TGTGCCAGCAGCTTGGATTCAGGGCCCTACGAGCAGTACTTC
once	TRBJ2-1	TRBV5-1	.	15	CASSSINYSGNEQFF	TGCGCCAGCAGCTCGATTAATTATAGCGGTAATGAGCAGTTCTTC